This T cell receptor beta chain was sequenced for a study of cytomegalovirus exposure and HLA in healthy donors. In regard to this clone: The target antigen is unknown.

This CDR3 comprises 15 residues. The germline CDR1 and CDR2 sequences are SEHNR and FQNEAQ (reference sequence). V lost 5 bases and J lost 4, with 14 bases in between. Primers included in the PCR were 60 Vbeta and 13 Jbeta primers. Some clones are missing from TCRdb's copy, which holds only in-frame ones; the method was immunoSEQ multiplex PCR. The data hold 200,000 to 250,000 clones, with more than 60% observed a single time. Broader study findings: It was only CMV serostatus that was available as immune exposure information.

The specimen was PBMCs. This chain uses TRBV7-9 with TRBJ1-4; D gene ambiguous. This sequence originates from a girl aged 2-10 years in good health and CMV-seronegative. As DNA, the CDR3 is TGTGCCAGCAGCCCAAACAGAGCCCGTAATGAAAAACTGTTTTTT. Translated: CASSPNRARNEKLFF.